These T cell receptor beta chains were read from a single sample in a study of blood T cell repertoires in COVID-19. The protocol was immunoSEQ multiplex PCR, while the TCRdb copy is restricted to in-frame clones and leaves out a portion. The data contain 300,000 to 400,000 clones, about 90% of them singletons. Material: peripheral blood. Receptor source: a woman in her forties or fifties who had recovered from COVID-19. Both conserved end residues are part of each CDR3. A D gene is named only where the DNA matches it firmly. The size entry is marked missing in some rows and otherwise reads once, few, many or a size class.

cdr3_nt: TGTGCCAGCAGCTTAAGCCGGGGACAACCTAATACGCAGTATTTT; cdr3_aa: CASSLSRGQPNTQYF; j_call: TRBJ2-3; clone_size: NA; v_call: TRBV7-3; d_call: NA
cdr3_nt: TGTGCCAGCAGCTTAGATGGGACAGTAAACGAAGGGGAGCTGTTTTTT; cdr3_aa: CASSLDGTVNEGELFF; j_call: TRBJ2-2; clone_size: NA; v_call: TRBV7-3; d_call: TRBD1
cdr3_nt: TGTGCCAGCAGCCCAGATCCGGACAGGATAGAGACCCAGTACTTC; cdr3_aa: CASSPDPDRIETQYF; j_call: TRBJ2-5; clone_size: NA; v_call: TRBV5-4; d_call: TRBD1
cdr3_nt: TGTGCCAGCAGCCAAGATTCTGGACAGGGGGACACTGAAGCTTTCTTT; cdr3_aa: CASSQDSGQGDTEAFF; j_call: TRBJ1-1; clone_size: NA; v_call: TRBV3-1/TRBV3-2; d_call: TRBD1
cdr3_nt: TGTGCCAGCAGACGGTTAGACAGGGAAAGCCAGCCCCAGCATTTT; cdr3_aa: CASRRLDRESQPQHF; j_call: TRBJ1-5; clone_size: NA; v_call: TRBV6-5; d_call: TRBD1
cdr3_nt: TGCAGCGTTGATAGGGTCGGGGGGGCTGCTTTCTTT; cdr3_aa: CSVDRVGGAAFF; j_call: TRBJ1-1; clone_size: NA; v_call: TRBV29-1; d_call: NA
cdr3_nt: TGTGCCAGCAGCCCCCGGACTACTTCTAGCACAGATACGCAGTATTTT; cdr3_aa: CASSPRTTSSTDTQYF; j_call: TRBJ2-3; clone_size: NA; v_call: TRBV7-8; d_call: NA
cdr3_nt: TGTGCCAGCAGTGGACAGCTCACCCCTTCTGGGGCCAACGTCCTGACTTTC; cdr3_aa: CASSGQLTPSGANVLTF; j_call: TRBJ2-6; clone_size: once; v_call: TRBV2; d_call: NA
cdr3_nt: TGTGCCAGTAACTCAGAGGCTGGAAACACCATATATTTT; cdr3_aa: CASNSEAGNTIYF; j_call: TRBJ1-3; clone_size: NA; v_call: TRBV19; d_call: NA
cdr3_nt: TGTGCCAGCAGCGTAGGGGGTAGCGGGAGTTCCGAGCAGTACTTC; cdr3_aa: CASSVGGSGSSEQYF; j_call: TRBJ2-7; clone_size: NA; v_call: TRBV9; d_call: TRBD2
cdr3_nt: TGTGCCAGCATCGCCAAGGCGGGCAGTACGTGGATTTTCTTT; cdr3_aa: CASIAKAGSTWIFF; j_call: TRBJ1-1; clone_size: NA; v_call: TRBV27; d_call: NA
cdr3_nt: TGTGCCAGCAGTTACTCGAAGGTTGGGGCAGGCGAGCAGTACTTC; cdr3_aa: CASSYSKVGAGEQYF; j_call: TRBJ2-7; clone_size: few; v_call: TRBV6-2/TRBV6-3; d_call: NA
cdr3_nt: TGTGCCAGCAGACAGGGGGTCGTAGAAAACACCATATATTTT; cdr3_aa: CASRQGVVENTIYF; j_call: TRBJ1-3; clone_size: NA; v_call: TRBV28; d_call: TRBD1
cdr3_nt: TGCAGCGTTGAAGTGAGGCCACAGGGGGACGAGCAGTACTTC; cdr3_aa: CSVEVRPQGDEQYF; j_call: TRBJ2-7; clone_size: NA; v_call: TRBV29-1; d_call: TRBD1
cdr3_nt: TGTGCCAGCAGTAAGATAGCGGGAGGCTCGTACGAGCAGTACTTC; cdr3_aa: CASSKIAGGSYEQYF; j_call: TRBJ2-7; clone_size: NA; v_call: TRBV28; d_call: TRBD2
cdr3_nt: TGTGCCAGCAGTTACTCAGGACAGTTCTCCAATCAGCCCCAGCATTTT; cdr3_aa: CASSYSGQFSNQPQHF; j_call: TRBJ1-5; clone_size: once; v_call: TRBV6-2/TRBV6-3; d_call: NA
cdr3_nt: TGTGCCAGCAGCCCGCAAGGGAGATTGAACACTGAAGCTTTCTTT; cdr3_aa: CASSPQGRLNTEAFF; j_call: TRBJ1-1; clone_size: NA; v_call: TRBV3-1/TRBV3-2; d_call: NA
cdr3_nt: TGTGCCAGCAGCAAAGTGGACAGGGGGCTTCGACGGAACACTGAAGCTTTCTTT; cdr3_aa: CASSKVDRGLRRNTEAFF; j_call: TRBJ1-1; clone_size: NA; v_call: TRBV21-1; d_call: NA
cdr3_nt: TGTGCCAGCAGCTTAGGTGCGGCGGGATACCCCTACGAGCAGTACTTC; cdr3_aa: CASSLGAAGYPYEQYF; j_call: TRBJ2-7; clone_size: few; v_call: TRBV7-2; d_call: NA
cdr3_nt: TGCAGCGTTGTAGGGGGAAGGATGAACACTGAAGCTTTCTTT; cdr3_aa: CSVVGGRMNTEAFF; j_call: TRBJ1-1; clone_size: once; v_call: TRBV29-1; d_call: NA
cdr3_nt: TGCAGCGTTGCGGACAGGCATAGTACAAATTTCTACAATGAGCAGTTCTTC; cdr3_aa: CSVADRHSTNFYNEQFF; j_call: TRBJ2-1; clone_size: NA; v_call: TRBV29-1; d_call: TRBD1
cdr3_nt: TGTGCCAGCAGTTACCGGCGTGGACTCTCCTACGAGCAGTACTTC; cdr3_aa: CASSYRRGLSYEQYF; j_call: TRBJ2-7; clone_size: NA; v_call: TRBV6-2/TRBV6-3; d_call: NA
cdr3_nt: TGTGCCAGCACCGCAGGGATGGTAGAGACCCAGTACTTC; cdr3_aa: CASTAGMVETQYF; j_call: TRBJ2-5; clone_size: few; v_call: TRBV2; d_call: NA
cdr3_nt: TGTGCCAGCAGTTACCACAGGGCCTATGGCTACACCTTC; cdr3_aa: CASSYHRAYGYTF; j_call: TRBJ1-2; clone_size: once; v_call: TRBV28; d_call: NA
cdr3_nt: TGCGCCAGCAGCTTGTACGGTTCCAGAGGCGAGCAGTACTTC; cdr3_aa: CASSLYGSRGEQYF; j_call: TRBJ2-7; clone_size: NA; v_call: TRBV5-1; d_call: NA
cdr3_nt: TGTGCCAGCAGCACACTGTCTTGGGGGGATTCACCCCTCCACTTT; cdr3_aa: CASSTLSWGDSPLHF; j_call: TRBJ1-6; clone_size: NA; v_call: TRBV7-9; d_call: NA
cdr3_nt: TGTGCCAGTAGTATACCCGCCACGACTGATCGCACAGATACGCAGTATTTT; cdr3_aa: CASSIPATTDRTDTQYF; j_call: TRBJ2-3; clone_size: NA; v_call: TRBV19; d_call: NA
cdr3_nt: TGTGCCAGTAGTAGAGTCCCGACAGGGGGCAAAAACATTCAGTACTTC; cdr3_aa: CASSRVPTGGKNIQYF; j_call: TRBJ2-4; clone_size: NA; v_call: TRBV19; d_call: TRBD1
cdr3_nt: TGTGCCAGCGGTAATCCGGGACAGCGATCCACCGGGGAGACCCAGTACTTC; cdr3_aa: CASGNPGQRSTGETQYF; j_call: TRBJ2-5; clone_size: NA; v_call: TRBV7-8; d_call: TRBD1
cdr3_nt: TGTGCCAGCAGTGATCCGGCACTAGCCCTCTTTGTGCAGTTCTTC; cdr3_aa: CASSDPALALFVQFF; j_call: TRBJ2-1; clone_size: few; v_call: TRBV6-6; d_call: NA
cdr3_nt: TGTGCCAGCAGGGAGGGACCAGGCTGGGAGCAGTACTTC; cdr3_aa: CASREGPGWEQYF; j_call: TRBJ2-7; clone_size: NA; v_call: TRBV6-5; d_call: NA
cdr3_nt: TGTGCCACCAGCAGTTATAACGAGCAGTACTTC; cdr3_aa: CATSSYNEQYF; j_call: TRBJ2-7; clone_size: few; v_call: TRBV15; d_call: NA
cdr3_nt: TGTGCCAGCAGCCCCAGGGGCCGCTACGAGCAGTACTTC; cdr3_aa: CASSPRGRYEQYF; j_call: TRBJ2-7; clone_size: many; v_call: TRBV11-2; d_call: NA
cdr3_nt: TGTGCCAGCAGCTACGGGACAGGGATCGCCGGGGAGCTGTTTTTT; cdr3_aa: CASSYGTGIAGELFF; j_call: TRBJ2-2; clone_size: NA; v_call: TRBV7-2; d_call: TRBD1
cdr3_nt: TGTGCCAGCACCCCAGCCGGACAGGGGGATGGCTACACCTTC; cdr3_aa: CASTPAGQGDGYTF; j_call: TRBJ1-2; clone_size: NA; v_call: TRBV28; d_call: TRBD1
cdr3_nt: TGTGCCAGCAGGGGAGGAAGCATGAACACTGAAGCTTTCTTT; cdr3_aa: CASRGGSMNTEAFF; j_call: TRBJ1-1; clone_size: NA; v_call: TRBV6-5; d_call: NA
cdr3_nt: TGTGCCAGCATCGCAGTCCACTCCTACAATGAGCAGTTCTTC; cdr3_aa: CASIAVHSYNEQFF; j_call: TRBJ2-1; clone_size: few; v_call: TRBV2; d_call: NA
cdr3_nt: TGTGCCAGCAGCTCCACAGGGGGCACCGGGGAGCTGTTTTTT; cdr3_aa: CASSSTGGTGELFF; j_call: TRBJ2-2; clone_size: NA; v_call: TRBV7-3; d_call: TRBD1
cdr3_nt: TGTGCCAGCAGCTTAGGGCCCGGGTCTGAGCAGTTCTTC; cdr3_aa: CASSLGPGSEQFF; j_call: TRBJ2-1; clone_size: once; v_call: TRBV7-2; d_call: NA
cdr3_nt: TGTGCCACCAGCAGGCGCGCCCGGGTCCCTAATCAGCCCCAGCATTTT; cdr3_aa: CATSRRARVPNQPQHF; j_call: TRBJ1-5; clone_size: once; v_call: TRBV15; d_call: NA
cdr3_nt: TGTGCCAGCAGCTTATGGGGGGATTTGACAGGGAGCCACGAGCAGTACTTC; cdr3_aa: CASSLWGDLTGSHEQYF; j_call: TRBJ2-7; clone_size: few; v_call: TRBV11-2; d_call: NA
cdr3_nt: TGTGCCACCAGTGATTTGGAGACAGGGCGGGTAGAGACCCAGTACTTC; cdr3_aa: CATSDLETGRVETQYF; j_call: TRBJ2-5; clone_size: NA; v_call: TRBV24-1; d_call: TRBD1
cdr3_nt: TGTGCCAGTACGATGGGGGCCAGGGGCACAGATACGCAGTATTTT; cdr3_aa: CASTMGARGTDTQYF; j_call: TRBJ2-3; clone_size: NA; v_call: TRBV2; d_call: NA
cdr3_nt: TGTGCCAGCAGCCCCCGGCTAGCGGGGGGACTCCAAGAGACCCAGTACTTC; cdr3_aa: CASSPRLAGGLQETQYF; j_call: TRBJ2-5; clone_size: NA; v_call: TRBV7-2; d_call: TRBD2
cdr3_nt: TGTGCCATCAGTGAGGGAGGGGCGCGGACCTACGAGCAGTACTTC; cdr3_aa: CAISEGGARTYEQYF; j_call: TRBJ2-7; clone_size: NA; v_call: TRBV10-3; d_call: NA
cdr3_nt: TGCGCCAGCAGCCAAGATCGCGGGGGAGAAGGTGGATACGAGCAGTACTTC; cdr3_aa: CASSQDRGGEGGYEQYF; j_call: TRBJ2-7; clone_size: few; v_call: TRBV4-1; d_call: TRBD2
cdr3_nt: TGTGCCAGCAGTTACCCAGAGGACAGGGAGCACTATGGCTACACCTTC; cdr3_aa: CASSYPEDREHYGYTF; j_call: TRBJ1-2; clone_size: once; v_call: TRBV6-6; d_call: TRBD1
cdr3_nt: TGTGCCAGTAGTTCAACCTGGAAGAGAGGTGGCAATCAGCCCCAGCATTTT; cdr3_aa: CASSSTWKRGGNQPQHF; j_call: TRBJ1-5; clone_size: NA; v_call: TRBV19; d_call: NA
cdr3_nt: TGTGCCAGCAGCCAGTTGAGCTACGAGCAGTACTTC; cdr3_aa: CASSQLSYEQYF; j_call: TRBJ2-7; clone_size: NA; v_call: TRBV3-1/TRBV3-2; d_call: NA